This T cell receptor beta chain was sequenced for a study of blood T cell repertoires in COVID-19. Data came from immunoSEQ multiplex PCR; TCRdb stores just in-frame clones and leaves some out. Of hundreds of thousands of clones in the sample, more than 75% were seen once. The source is a woman in her fifties or sixties who had recovered from COVID-19. Sequences were obtained from PBMCs or T cells enriched from blood (not recorded which).

The CDR3 reads CAWSGRGSGNTIYF. The DNA for the CDR3 is TGTGCCTGGAGTGGTCGGGGTTCTGGAAACACCATATATTTT. V gene TRBV30 combines with J gene TRBJ1-3; D remains unclear. Germline V gene lookup returns CDR1 GTSNPN and CDR2 SVGIG (reference sequence). V was trimmed by 1 base and J by 1 base, leaving 8 bases between them. The CDR3 length is 14 residues. The whole variable domain, filled in from reference TRBV30 and TRBJ1-3, reads SQTIHQWPATLVQPVGSPLSLECTVEGTSNPNLYWYRQAAGRGLQLLFYSVGIGQISSEVPQNLSASRPQDRQFILSSKKLLLSDSGFYLCAWSGRGSGNTIYFGEGSWLTVV.